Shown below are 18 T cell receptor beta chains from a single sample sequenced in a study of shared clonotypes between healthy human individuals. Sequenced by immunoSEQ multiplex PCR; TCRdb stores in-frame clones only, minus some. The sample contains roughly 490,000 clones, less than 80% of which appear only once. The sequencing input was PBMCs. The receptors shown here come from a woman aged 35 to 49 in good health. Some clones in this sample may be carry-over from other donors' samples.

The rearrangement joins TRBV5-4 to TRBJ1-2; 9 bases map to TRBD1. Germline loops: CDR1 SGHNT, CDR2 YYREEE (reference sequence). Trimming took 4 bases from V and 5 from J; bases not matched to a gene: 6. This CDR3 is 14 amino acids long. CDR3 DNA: TGTGCCAGCAGCGCCACAGGGGGCTTGTATGGCTACACCTTC. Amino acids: CASSATGGLYGYTF. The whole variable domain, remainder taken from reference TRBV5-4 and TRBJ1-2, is ETGVTQSPTHLIKTRGQQVTLRCSSQSGHNTVSWYQQALGQGPQFIFQYYREEENGRGNFPPRFSGLQFPNYSSELNVNALELDDSALYLCASSATGGLYGYTFGSGTRLTVV.

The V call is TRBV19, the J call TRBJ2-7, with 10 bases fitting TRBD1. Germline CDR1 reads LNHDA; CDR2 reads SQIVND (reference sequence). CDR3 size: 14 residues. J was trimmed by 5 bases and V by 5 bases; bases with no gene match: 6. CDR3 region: CASSAGTGVHEQYF. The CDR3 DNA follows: TGTGCCAGTAGTGCCGGGACAGGGGTCCACGAGCAGTACTTC.

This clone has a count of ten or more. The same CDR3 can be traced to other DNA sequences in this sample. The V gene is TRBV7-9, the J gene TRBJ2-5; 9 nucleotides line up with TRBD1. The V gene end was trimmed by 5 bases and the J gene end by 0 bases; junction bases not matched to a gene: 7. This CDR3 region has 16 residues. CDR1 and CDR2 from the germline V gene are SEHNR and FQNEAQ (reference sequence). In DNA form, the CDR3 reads TGTGCCAGCAGCCTCCGGGACAGGGCTTACCAAGAGACCCAGTACTTC. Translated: CASSLRDRAYQETQYF.

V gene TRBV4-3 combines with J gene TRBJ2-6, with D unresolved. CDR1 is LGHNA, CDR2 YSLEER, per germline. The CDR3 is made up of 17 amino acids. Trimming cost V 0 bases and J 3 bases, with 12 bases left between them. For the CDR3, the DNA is TGCGCCAGCAGCCAAGACGGTTGTGGTCGTGGGGCCAACGTCCTGACTTTC. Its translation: CASSQDGCGRGANVLTF.

For the CDR3, the DNA is TGTGCCAGCAGCCCACTGGGGGGGCCCACAGATACGCAGTATTTT. Encoded protein: CASSPLGGPTDTQYF. The chain combines TRBV7-3 with TRBJ2-3; maybe TRBD2 (7 bases). Germline assignment: CDR1 SGHTA and CDR2 FQGTGA. Trimming stripped 5 bases from V and 2 bases from J, with 14 bases between. This CDR3 is built from 15 residues.

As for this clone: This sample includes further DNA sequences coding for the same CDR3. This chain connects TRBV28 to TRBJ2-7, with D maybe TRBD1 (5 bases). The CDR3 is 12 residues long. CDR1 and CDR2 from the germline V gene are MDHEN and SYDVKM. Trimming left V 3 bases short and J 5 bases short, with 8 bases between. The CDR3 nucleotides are TGTGCCAGCAGTTTCGCAGGGCACGAGCAGTACTTC. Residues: CASSFAGHEQYF. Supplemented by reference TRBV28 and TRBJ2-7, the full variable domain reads DVKVTQSSRYLVKRTGEKVFLECVQDMDHENMFWYRQDPGLGLRLIYFSYDVKMKEKGDIPEGYSVSREKKERFSLILESASTNQTSMYLCASSFAGHEQYFGPGTRLTVT.

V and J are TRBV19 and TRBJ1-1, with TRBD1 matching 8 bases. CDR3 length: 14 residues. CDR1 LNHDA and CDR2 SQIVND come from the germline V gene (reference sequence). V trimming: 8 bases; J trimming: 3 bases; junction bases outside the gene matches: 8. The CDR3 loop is CASRDRSSHTEAFF. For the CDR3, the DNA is TGTGCCAGTCGGGACAGGAGTTCTCACACTGAAGCTTTCTTT.

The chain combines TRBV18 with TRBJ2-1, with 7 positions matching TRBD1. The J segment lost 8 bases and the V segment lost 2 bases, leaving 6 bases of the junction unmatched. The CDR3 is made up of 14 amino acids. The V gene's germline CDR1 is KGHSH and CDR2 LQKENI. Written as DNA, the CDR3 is TGTGCCAGCTCACCAGGGACAGTATGGGATGAGCAGTTCTTC. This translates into CASSPGTVWDEQFF.

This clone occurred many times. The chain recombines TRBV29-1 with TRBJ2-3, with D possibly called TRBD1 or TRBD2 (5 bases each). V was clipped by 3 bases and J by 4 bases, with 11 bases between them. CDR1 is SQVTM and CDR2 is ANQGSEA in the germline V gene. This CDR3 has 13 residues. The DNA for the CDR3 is TGCAGCGTTGAGTCTAGAGGGGCAGATACGCAGTATTTT. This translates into CSVESRGADTQYF.

This CDR3 is CASSSQRDPYEQYF. DNA of the CDR3: TGTGCCAGCAGCTCCCAGCGGGACCCCTACGAGCAGTACTTC. The chain recombines TRBV7-2 with TRBJ2-7; the match to TRBD2 covers 7 bases. V shed 4 bases and J 2 bases; nucleotides not matched to a gene: 5. The CDR3 is 14 residues long. Germline V CDR1 and CDR2: SGHTA, FQGNSA.

The CDR3 region has the DNA TGTGCCAGCAGCCGTAGCGGGATTTACAATGAGCAGTTCTTC. It codes for CASSRSGIYNEQFF. V is TRBV14 and J is TRBJ2-1; 8 bases agree with TRBD2. Unmatched junction bases numbered 3, after V lost 4 bases and J lost 4 bases. Germline CDR1 reads SGHDN; CDR2 reads FVKESK. This CDR3 is 14 amino acids long.

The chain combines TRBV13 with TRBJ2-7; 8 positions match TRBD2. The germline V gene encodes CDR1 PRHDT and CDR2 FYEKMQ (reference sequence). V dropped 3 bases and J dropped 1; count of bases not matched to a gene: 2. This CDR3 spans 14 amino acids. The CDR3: CASSFGTRSYEQYF. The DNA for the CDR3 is TGTGCCAGCAGCTTCGGGACTAGATCCTACGAGCAGTACTTC.

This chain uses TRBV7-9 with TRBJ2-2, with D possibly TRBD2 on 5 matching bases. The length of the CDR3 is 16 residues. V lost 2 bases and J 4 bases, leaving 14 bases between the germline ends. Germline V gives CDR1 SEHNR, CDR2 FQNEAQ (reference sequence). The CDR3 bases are TGTGCCAGCAGCTTAAGGGAGACATTGAGCACCGGGGAGCTGTTTTTT. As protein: CASSLRETLSTGELFF.

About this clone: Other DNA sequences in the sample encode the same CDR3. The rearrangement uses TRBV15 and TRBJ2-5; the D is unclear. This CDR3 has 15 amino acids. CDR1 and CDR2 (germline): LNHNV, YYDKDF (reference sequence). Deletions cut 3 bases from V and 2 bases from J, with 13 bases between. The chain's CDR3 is CATSRDPQQQETQYF. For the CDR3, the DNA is TGTGCCACCAGCAGGGACCCCCAACAGCAAGAGACCCAGTACTTC.

CDR3 protein: CASSAPTGYGYTF. The CDR3 DNA reads TGTGCCAGCAGTGCCCCGACAGGCTATGGCTACACCTTC. The V gene is TRBV25-1, the J gene TRBJ1-2, with D perhaps matching TRBD1 (6 bases). The germline V gene encodes CDR1 MGHDK and CDR2 SYGVNS. The V and J ends lost 4 bases and 4 bases respectively, with 10 bases between them. This CDR3 has 13 amino acids.

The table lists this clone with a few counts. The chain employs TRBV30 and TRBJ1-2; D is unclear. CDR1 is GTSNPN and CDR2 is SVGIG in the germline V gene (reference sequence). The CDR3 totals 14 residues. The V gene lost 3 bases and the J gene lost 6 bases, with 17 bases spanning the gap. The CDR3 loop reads CAWRLGQELDGYTF. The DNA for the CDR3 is TGTGCCTGGAGGCTTGGTCAGGAGTTAGATGGCTACACCTTC.

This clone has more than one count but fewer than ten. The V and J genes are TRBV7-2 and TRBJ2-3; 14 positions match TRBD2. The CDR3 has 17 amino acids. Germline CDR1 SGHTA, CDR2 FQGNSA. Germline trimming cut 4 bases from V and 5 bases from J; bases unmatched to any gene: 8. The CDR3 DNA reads TGTGCCAGCAGCTCCCGACTAGCGGGAGGGCTCGGAGATACGCAGTATTTT. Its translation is CASSSRLAGGLGDTQYF.

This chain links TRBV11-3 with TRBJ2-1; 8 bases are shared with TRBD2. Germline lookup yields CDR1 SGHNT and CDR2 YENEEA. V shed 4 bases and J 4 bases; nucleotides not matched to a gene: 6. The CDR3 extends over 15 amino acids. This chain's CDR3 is CASSSGGQQYNEQFF. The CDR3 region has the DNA TGTGCCAGCAGCTCGGGGGGGCAGCAATACAATGAGCAGTTCTTC. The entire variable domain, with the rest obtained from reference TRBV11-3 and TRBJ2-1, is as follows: EAGVVQSPRYKIIEKKQPVAFWCNPISGHNTLYWYLQNLGQGPELLIRYENEEAVDDSQLPKDRFSAERLKGVDSTLKIQPAELGDSAVYLCASSSGGQQYNEQFFGPGTRLTVL.